These 31 T cell receptor beta chains were sequenced from one sample in a study of cytomegalovirus exposure and HLA in healthy donors. PCR used 60 Vbeta primers and 13 Jbeta primers. TCRdb's table, derived via immunoSEQ multiplex PCR, lists solely in-frame clones and lacks some. In the table there are 100,000 to 140,000 clones, around 85% of which are singletons. The sequenced material came from PBMCs. Source of these receptors: a man younger than 45 in good health and CMV-seronegative.

The V and J genes are TRBV7-3 and TRBJ2-3; tentatively, D is TRBD2 (5 bases). Trimming stripped 4 bases from V and 3 bases from J, with 11 bases between. The CDR3 has 14 residues. From germline, CDR1 is SGHTA and CDR2 FQGTGA. The CDR3 reads CASSWSPGTDTQYF. CDR3 sequence (DNA): TGTGCCAGCAGCTGGTCACCGGGGACAGATACGCAGTATTTT.

This clone turned up a few times. CDR3 nucleotides: TGTGCCAGCAGCTTAGTCGCTAGGGGCGAGCAGTACTTC. Its translation: CASSLVARGEQYF. This sequence joins TRBV11-3 and TRBJ2-7; a weak D match, TRBD1 (5 bases). The CDR3 has 13 residues. CDR1 is SGHNT, CDR2 YENEEA, per germline. V gave up 1 base and J gave up 6 bases, with 10 bases separating them.

This clone was observed a handful of times. The chain uses TRBV12-5 and TRBJ2-2; D gene uncertain. Germline CDR1 and CDR2: LGHNT and FRNRAP. V dropped 6 bases and J dropped 5 bases, with 4 bases sitting between them. CDR3 length equals 11 residues. CDR3 nucleotides: TGTGCTAGTGGCCAAACCGGGGAGCTGTTTTTT. It codes for CASGQTGELFF. The complete variable domain, with remaining parts taken from reference TRBV12-5 and TRBJ2-2, reads DARVTQTPRHKVTEMGQEVTMRCQPILGHNTVFWYRQTMMQGLELLAYFRNRAPLDDSGMPKDRFSAEMPDATLATLKIQPSEPRDSAVYFCASGQTGELFFGEGSRLTVL.

The chain employs TRBV6-5 and TRBJ1-2, with 8 bases fitting TRBD1. Germline loops: CDR1 MNHEY, CDR2 SVGAGI. The CDR3 loop spans 13 amino acids. Losses at the gene ends were 6 bases for V and 7 bases for J; bases not matched to a gene: 7. CDR3 amino acids: CASRGGQGLGYTF. The CDR3 DNA follows: TGTGCCAGCAGGGGAGGACAGGGACTTGGCTACACCTTC.

V gene TRBV5-6 combines with J gene TRBJ2-7, with TRBD2 matching over 9 bases. CDR1 and CDR2 (germline): SGHDT, YYEEEE. V gave up 5 bases and J gave up 5 bases; unmatched junction bases: 8. This CDR3 comprises 14 residues. The chain's CDR3 is CASRGGGRANEQYF. Written as DNA, the CDR3 is TGTGCCAGCAGGGGCGGCGGGAGGGCTAACGAGCAGTACTTC.

The V gene is TRBV2, the J gene TRBJ2-7; possibly TRBD2 for D (6 bases). The CDR3 extends over 12 amino acids. The germline V and J ends were trimmed by 8 bases and 5 bases, with 13 bases remaining between them. Germline assignment: CDR1 SNHLY and CDR2 FYNNEI. The CDR3 nucleotides are TGTGCCAGCCGCGTAGCGGAGCACGAGCAGTACTTC. It yields the protein CASRVAEHEQYF.

This chain connects TRBV25-1 to TRBJ1-2; D gene ambiguous. Looked up from germline, CDR1 is MGHDK and CDR2 is SYGVNS. The CDR3 runs to 11 residues. V was pared by 2 bases and J by 9 bases, with 7 bases between. Here the CDR3 reads CASSEGLRYTF. CDR3 DNA: TGTGCCAGCAGTGAAGGGCTTCGCTACACCTTC.

This clone appeared a single time. The chain has TRBV7-9 and TRBJ2-4, with no clear D. The CDR3 runs 17 residues. V gave up 4 bases and J gave up 7 bases, with 23 bases separating them. The germline CDR1 and CDR2 sequences are SEHNR and FQNEAQ (reference sequence). The CDR3 nucleotides are TGTGCCAGCAGCTCCTGGCAGGTTCGTAATTTTGGGAACATTCAGTACTTC. It codes for CASSSWQVRNFGNIQYF.

This clone has a single count. Other DNA sequences of this sample code for an identical CDR3. The rearrangement links TRBV5-1 to TRBJ1-1; 8 positions agree with TRBD1. CDR1 is SGHRS and CDR2 is YFSETQ in the germline V gene. V was pared by 1 base and J by 2 bases, with 1 base of the junction left unmatched. The CDR3 extends over 14 amino acids. CDR3 amino acids: CASSLTGGNTEAFF. CDR3 nucleotides: TGCGCCAGCAGCTTGACAGGGGGTAACACTGAAGCTTTCTTT.

The chain uses TRBV4-2 and TRBJ2-5; 8 bases are a match to TRBD2. The CDR3 runs to 16 residues. The germline V gene has CDR1 LGHNA and CDR2 YNFKEQ. V lost 1 base and J lost 4; bases outside the gene matches: 8. CDR3 residues: CASSQAAGVGGETQYF. DNA for the CDR3: TGTGCCAGCAGCCAAGCAGCGGGAGTCGGGGGAGAGACCCAGTACTTC.

Of note for this clone: Mismatch with germline at one junction end may stem from a read error. This chain links TRBV29-1 with TRBJ1-1; a possible D gene is TRBD1 (6 bases). The CDR3 consists of 13 residues. The germline V gene has CDR1 SQVTM and CDR2 ANQGSEA. The CDR3 nucleotides are TGCAGCCCGAGGGGGGGTGTGAAGACTGAAGCTTTCTTT. This codes for CSPRGGVKTEAFF.

The rearrangement joins TRBV5-1 to TRBJ2-7; no firm D call. The CDR3 totals 14 residues. V lost 4 bases to trimming and J lost 0 bases, with 11 bases between them. From germline, CDR1 is SGHRS and CDR2 YFSETQ. In DNA, the CDR3 is TGCGCCAGCAGCCAGCCCGAGGCCTCCTACGAGCAGTACTTC. It specifies CASSQPEASYEQYF.

This rearrangement joins TRBV6-5 to TRBJ2-3; D gene uncertain. V shed 7 bases and J shed 2 bases, with 10 bases lying between them. This CDR3 is 13 amino acids long. Germline lookup yields CDR1 MNHEY and CDR2 SVGAGI. The CDR3 loop is CASTSRNTDTQYF. CDR3 in DNA: TGTGCCAGCACCTCGAGGAACACAGATACGCAGTATTTT.

V and J are TRBV4-1 and TRBJ2-7; 9 positions match TRBD2. J was trimmed by 6 bases and V by 3 bases; bases with no gene match: 9. Germline loops: CDR1 MGHRA, CDR2 YSYEKL. CDR3 length: 15 residues. CDR3 region: CASSHLAGLVFEQYF. The DNA for the CDR3 is TGCGCCAGCAGCCATCTAGCGGGGCTCGTTTTCGAGCAGTACTTC.

The chain recombines TRBV19 with TRBJ1-4; D is possibly TRBD1 (5 bases). This CDR3 spans 12 amino acids. Deletions cut 6 bases from V and 10 bases from J, with 12 bases between. Germline loops: CDR1 LNHDA, CDR2 SQIVND (reference sequence). The CDR3 spells CASRGSRGKLFF. The DNA for the CDR3 is TGTGCCAGTAGGGGGTCTAGGGGAAAACTGTTTTTT.

This chain connects TRBV14 to TRBJ2-7; D is unclear. This CDR3 contains 13 residues. V dropped 1 base and J dropped 4 bases, with 8 bases sitting between them. The V gene's germline CDR1 is SGHDN and CDR2 FVKESK. The CDR3 loop reads CASSQVAKYEQYF. In DNA, the CDR3 is TGTGCCAGCAGCCAAGTGGCAAAATACGAGCAGTACTTC.

V usage is TRBV27 and J usage is TRBJ2-3, with 8 bases identical to TRBD1. The CDR3 has 13 amino acids. V lost 7 bases, J lost 4 bases, and 4 bases stayed unmatched. Germline V gene sequence: CDR1 MNHEY, CDR2 SMNVEV (reference sequence). This CDR3 is CASMPGGADTQYF. CDR3 DNA: TGTGCCAGCATGCCAGGGGGCGCAGATACGCAGTATTTT.

The J gene is TRBJ1-4, the V gene TRBV29-1; 8 nucleotides match TRBD1. Germline CDR1 reads SQVTM; CDR2 reads ANQGSEA. The J segment lost 5 bases and the V segment lost 8 bases, leaving 4 bases of the junction unmatched. CDR3 size: 12 residues. The CDR3 DNA follows: TGCAGCACCCGGACAGGGAATGAAAAACTGTTTTTT. Translated: CSTRTGNEKLFF.

The chain combines TRBV7-9 with TRBJ2-7; TRBD1 agrees at 8 bases. Germline-derived CDR1 and CDR2 are SEHNR and FQNEAQ (reference sequence). The CDR3 runs to 15 residues. V lost 4 bases, J lost 0 bases, and 5 bases stayed unmatched. The CDR3 nucleotides are TGTGCCAGCAGCTCGGACAGGGCGGCCTCCTACGAGCAGTACTTC. Protein: CASSSDRAASYEQYF.

The gene calls are TRBV6-9 and TRBJ2-2, with D possibly TRBD2 on 5 matching bases. The ends were cut back, 11 bases at V and 3 bases at J, with 31 bases in the middle. This CDR3 contains 19 residues. In germline, CDR1 is MNHGY, CDR2 SVAAGI. The CDR3 nucleotides read TGTGCCCTCCCGACGCCCCGGGGAAATAGACTATGGGACACCGGGGAGCTGTTTTTT. Translated, it gives CALPTPRGNRLWDTGELFF.

This rearrangement joins TRBV7-9 to TRBJ2-7; D perhaps matches TRBD1 (5 bases). The germline CDR1 and CDR2 sequences are SEHNR and FQNEAQ (reference sequence). The germline V and J ends were trimmed by 5 bases and 1 base, with 9 bases remaining between them. The length of the CDR3 is 13 residues. Here the CDR3 DNA reads TGTGCCAGCAGCCGGGCAGGGTCCTACGAGCAGTACTTC. Translation: CASSRAGSYEQYF.

V is TRBV7-8 and J is TRBJ2-7; 8 bases match TRBD1. V shed 0 bases and J 3 bases; nucleotides not matched to a gene: 1. The CDR3 length is 14 residues. The V gene's germline CDR1 is SGHVS and CDR2 FQNEAQ. The DNA for the CDR3 is TGTGCCAGCAGCTTAGCGGACAGGGTCTACGAGCAGTACTTC. Translation: CASSLADRVYEQYF.

This chain joins TRBV28 and TRBJ2-3, with no clear D. Germline lookup yields CDR1 MDHEN and CDR2 SYDVKM. This CDR3 is built from 11 residues. Trimming took off 5 bases at V and 5 bases at J, with 5 bases between the two ends. CDR3: CASSTRDTQYF. The CDR3 DNA reads TGTGCCAGCAGTACGAGAGATACGCAGTATTTT. Complete variable domain (other parts from reference TRBV28 and TRBJ2-3): DVKVTQSSRYLVKRTGEKVFLECVQDMDHENMFWYRQDPGLGLRLIYFSYDVKMKEKGDIPEGYSVSREKKERFSLILESASTNQTSMYLCASSTRDTQYFGPGTRLTVL.

This clone was recorded once. The chain employs TRBV6-5 and TRBJ2-2; D perhaps matches TRBD2 (6 bases). Deletions cut 6 bases from V and 4 bases from J, with 15 bases between. This CDR3 has 15 residues. In germline, CDR1 is MNHEY, CDR2 SVGAGI. The CDR3 nucleotides are TGTGCCAGCAGCCCCGCGGGGTGGGGCACCGGGGAGCTGTTTTTT. It yields the protein CASSPAGWGTGELFF.

V is TRBV11-2 and J is TRBJ2-6, with D hard to call. Trimming shortened V by 5 bases and J by 2 bases, and 16 bases separated the two germline ends. The CDR3 sequence is 17 residues long. Germline CDR1 reads SGHAT; CDR2 reads FQNNGV. CDR3 sequence reads: CASSPPSYRAGANVLTF. The DNA for the CDR3 is TGTGCCAGCAGCCCCCCCTCCTATCGGGCTGGGGCCAACGTCCTGACTTTC.

For this clone: A junction boundary mismatches the germline segment, possibly from a read error. The rearrangement uses TRBV2 and TRBJ2-3, with 14 bases lining up with TRBD2. Germline V gene sequence: CDR1 SNHLY, CDR2 FYNNEI. This CDR3 region has 14 residues. The CDR3 sequence is CAGRLAGGTDTQYF. In DNA form, the CDR3 reads TGTGCCGGCAGACTAGCGGGAGGGACAGATACGCAGTATTTT.

The genes are TRBV6-1 and TRBJ1-1; D is perhaps TRBD1 (5 bases). V was clipped by 9 bases and J by 2 bases, with 13 bases between them. This CDR3 comprises 13 residues. Germline CDR1 reads MNHNS; CDR2 reads SASEGT. The CDR3 bases are TGTGCCAGTTTACGTCAGGGTAACACTGAAGCTTTCTTT. Residues: CASLRQGNTEAFF.

The V call is TRBV11-2, the J call TRBJ2-5; D is unresolved. The germline V gene encodes CDR1 SGHAT and CDR2 FQNNGV. Trimming shortened V by 4 bases and J by 5 bases, and 5 bases separated the two germline ends. This CDR3 comprises 11 residues. This chain's CDR3 is CASSSLETQYF. DNA of the CDR3: TGTGCCAGCAGCTCCCTGGAGACCCAGTACTTC.

This chain uses TRBV5-1 with TRBJ2-7; 11 bases are a match to TRBD2. V dropped 2 bases and J dropped 2; count of bases not matched to a gene: 6. The CDR3 has 16 residues. Germline CDR1 reads SGHRS; CDR2 reads YFSETQ. The CDR3 nucleotides read TGCGCCAGCAGCTTTCTGACTAGCGGGAAACCCTACGAGCAGTACTTC. It encodes CASSFLTSGKPYEQYF.

The rearrangement joins TRBV11-2 to TRBJ2-3; 7 nucleotides agree with TRBD1. There are 16 residues in the CDR3. V gave up 5 bases and J gave up 2 bases; unmatched junction bases: 10. Germline V CDR1 and CDR2: SGHAT, FQNNGV. Here the CDR3 DNA reads TGTGCCAGCAGCATCCTTGGGACAGCTACCACAGATACGCAGTATTTT. It is translated as CASSILGTATTDTQYF.

The V call is TRBV29-1, the J call TRBJ2-3; 10 bases fit TRBD2. CDR1 and CDR2 (germline): SQVTM, ANQGSEA. Unmatched junction bases numbered 10, after V lost 7 bases and J lost 6 bases. This CDR3 contains 14 residues. In DNA form, the CDR3 reads TGCAGCGCCGACAGCGGGAGGGCTGGGGATACGCAGTATTTT. It encodes CSADSGRAGDTQYF.